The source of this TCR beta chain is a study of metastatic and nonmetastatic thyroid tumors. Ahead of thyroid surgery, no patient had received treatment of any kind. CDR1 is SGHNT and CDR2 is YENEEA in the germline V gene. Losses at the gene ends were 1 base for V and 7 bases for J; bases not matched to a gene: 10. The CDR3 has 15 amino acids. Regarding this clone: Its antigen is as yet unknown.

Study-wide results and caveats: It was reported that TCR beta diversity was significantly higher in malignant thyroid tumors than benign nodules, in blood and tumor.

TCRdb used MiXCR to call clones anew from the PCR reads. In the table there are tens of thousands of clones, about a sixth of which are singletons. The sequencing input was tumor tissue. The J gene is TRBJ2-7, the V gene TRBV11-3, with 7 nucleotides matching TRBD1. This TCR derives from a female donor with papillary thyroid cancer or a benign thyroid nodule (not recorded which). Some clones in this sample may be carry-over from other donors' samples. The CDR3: CASSLAWTGRQEQYF. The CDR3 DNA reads TGTGCCAGCAGCTTAGCCTGGACAGGTCGCCAAGAGCAGTACTTC.